The next 12 T cell receptor beta chains were all read from a single sample in a study of CD8 T cells in Susac syndrome. Reverse transcription of about 0.5 to 1 ug RNA was carried out with random hexamers. TCRdb re-called the immunoSEQ multiplex PCR reads through MiXCR, storing one row per CDR3 protein. This table holds around 90,000 distinct CDR3 sequences, about 96% found once. Sequenced: CD8+ T cells from PBMCs. The receptors come from a human donor with Susac syndrome.

CDR3 coding DNA: TGCGCCAGCAGCTTCGACAGGACCTATGGCTACACCTTC. It encodes CASSFDRTYGYTF. The genes are TRBV5-1 and TRBJ1-2; perhaps TRBD1 as D (6 bases). V gave up 2 bases and J gave up 4 bases, with 9 bases separating them. This CDR3 contains 13 residues. Germline V gene data show CDR1 as SGHRS and CDR2 as YFSETQ.

A single count supports this clonotype. The chain employs TRBV5-4 and TRBJ1-3; D uncertain. The V gene's germline CDR1 is SGHNT and CDR2 YYREEE (reference sequence). The CDR3 length is 16 residues. The ends were cut back, 3 bases at V and 0 bases at J, with 13 bases in the middle. CDR3: CASSSRSKSSGNTIYF. In DNA, the CDR3 is TGTGCCAGCAGCTCCCGTTCCAAGAGCTCTGGAAACACCATATATTTT.

CDR3 sequence: CASSLGSPGDTQYF. The DNA of the CDR3 is TGTGCCAGCAGTTTAGGGTCCCCTGGGGATACGCAGTATTTT. V is TRBV12-3 or TRBV12-4 and J is TRBJ2-3; no clear D. The CDR3 loop spans 14 amino acids. The V and J ends lost 1 base and 6 bases respectively, with 11 bases between them.

The CDR3: CASSPDRDSTLGNQPQHF. Written as DNA, the CDR3 is TGTGCCAGCAGCCCTGACCGGGACAGCACCCTAGGTAATCAGCCCCAGCATTTT. This chain joins TRBV25-1 and TRBJ1-5; 7 bases align to TRBD1. Germline CDR1 is MGHDK and CDR2 is SYGVNS. With V trimmed by 6 bases and J by 4 bases, 18 bases remained unmatched. The CDR3 covers 18 residues.

This clonotype showed up just once. V and J are TRBV7-9 and TRBJ1-4; D gene unclear. V was clipped by 1 base and J by 4 bases, with 10 bases between them. This CDR3 has 15 residues. Germline assignment: CDR1 SEHNR and CDR2 FQNEAQ (reference sequence). CDR3 nucleotide sequence: TGTGCCAGCAGCTTAGGGCCAGCTGATAATGAAAAACTGTTTTTT. Translating gives CASSLGPADNEKLFF. Variable domain in full (rest from reference TRBV7-9 and TRBJ1-4): DTGVSQNPRHKITKRGQNVTFRCDPISEHNRLYWYRQTLGQGPEFLTYFQNEAQLEKSRLLSDRFSAERPKGSFSTLEIQRTEQGDSAMYLCASSLGPADNEKLFFGSGTQLSVL.

This CDR3 is CAWAGSGNEQFF. The CDR3 DNA is TGTGCCTGGGCGGGGTCCGGAAATGAGCAGTTCTTC. The chain couples TRBV30 to TRBJ2-1; perhaps TRBD2 as D (6 bases). CDR1 and CDR2 (germline): GTSNPN, SVGIG (reference sequence). The ends were cut back, 5 bases at V and 7 bases at J, with 12 bases in the middle. This CDR3 spans 12 amino acids.

This rearrangement joins TRBV4-3 to TRBJ1-6; TRBD1 aligns across 9 bases. In germline, CDR1 is LGHNA, CDR2 YSLEER. The CDR3 consists of 17 residues. The V segment lost 0 bases and the J segment 2 bases; nucleotides outside the gene matches: 2. CDR3 region: CASSQERTGAYNSPLHF. In DNA, the CDR3 is TGCGCCAGCAGCCAAGAGAGGACAGGGGCCTATAATTCACCCCTCCACTTT.

Only one count was recorded for this clonotype. The chain carries TRBV12-3 or TRBV12-4 and TRBJ2-3; D not resolved. CDR3 length: 14 residues. V was shortened by 3 bases and J by 5 bases, with 12 bases between the two germline ends. The DNA for the CDR3 is TGTGCCAGCAGTTTCCGGACCGACAAAGATACGCAGTATTTT. Its protein product is CASSFRTDKDTQYF.

The chain recombines TRBV27 with TRBJ2-7; possibly TRBD2 for D (5 bases). Germline V gives CDR1 MNHEY, CDR2 SMNVEV (reference sequence). V lost 4 bases, J lost 7 bases, and 11 bases lay in between. This CDR3 has 12 amino acids. The CDR3 loop reads CASSSTSREQYF. The CDR3 DNA sequence: TGTGCCAGCAGTTCCACTAGTAGGGAGCAGTACTTC.

The chain links TRBV11-2 to TRBJ2-3; D not resolved. Germline CDR1 reads SGHAT; CDR2 reads FQNNGV. V was cut by 2 bases and J by 2 bases, with 14 bases left in between. The CDR3 spans 16 residues. The CDR3 bases are TGTGCCAGCAGCTTAACTCGGGCTTTTCTCACAGATACGCAGTATTTT. It yields the protein CASSLTRAFLTDTQYF. Combining the CDR3 with reference TRBV11-2 and TRBJ2-3 gives the whole variable domain EAGVAQSPRYKIIEKRQSVAFWCNPISGHATLYWYQQILGQGPKLLIQFQNNGVVDDSQLPKDRFSAERLKGVDSTLKIQPAKLEDSAVYLCASSLTRAFLTDTQYFGPGTRLTVL.

J is TRBJ2-3 and V is TRBV7-3, with no clear D. Germline CDR1 reads SGHTA; CDR2 reads FQGTGA. Trimming pared 2 bases from V and 0 bases from J, leaving 6 bases between. The length of the CDR3 is 14 residues. CDR3 sequence reads: CASSLLVSTDTQYF. DNA for the CDR3: TGTGCCAGCAGCTTATTGGTTAGCACAGATACGCAGTATTTT.

The rearrangement uses TRBV9 and TRBJ1-1, with D unclear. Germline V gene lookup returns CDR1 SGDLS and CDR2 YYNGEE. V shed 0 bases and J shed 2 bases, with 8 bases lying between them. This CDR3 contains 14 residues. CDR3 nucleotides: TGTGCCAGCAGCGTAGTGGGAATTAACACTGAAGCTTTCTTT. Translated, it gives CASSVVGINTEAFF.